This T cell receptor (beta chain) derives from a study of T cells in Graves' hyperthyroidism and ophthalmopathy. General study findings and limits: Most thyroid-expanded clonotypes above 0.001 were also found in blood. Ophthalmopathy was identified by the model a median about 6.4 months ahead of onset.

This CDR3 contains 19 residues. The germline V and J ends were trimmed by 5 bases and 1 base, with 25 bases remaining between them. From germline, CDR1 is SGHVS and CDR2 FQNEAQ. The study included ophthalmopathy patients with Clinical Activity Score at least 3, NOSPECS grade at least 4 and duration under 3 months. This clonotype was detected ten times or more. As yet, its antigen is unknown. RNA transcripts gave rise to amplified TCR beta CDR3 regions. HTBI primers were employed in a first-round RT-PCR of the TCR CDR3. Each CDR3 protein gets one entry after TCRdb re-called the multiplex PCR reads with MiXCR. Among about 530,000 distinct CDR3 sequences listed, approximately 17% were seen once.

The rearrangement links TRBV7-8 to TRBJ2-3, with D perhaps matching TRBD2 (6 bases). The specimen sequenced was blood. The sequence came from a woman aged 18-29 years with Graves' ophthalmopathy. The chain's CDR3 is CASSPPRGGVEKGTDTQYF. The CDR3 coding sequence is TGTGCCAGCAGCCCCCCCCGGGGCGGGGTCGAAAAAGGCACAGATACGCAGTATTTT.